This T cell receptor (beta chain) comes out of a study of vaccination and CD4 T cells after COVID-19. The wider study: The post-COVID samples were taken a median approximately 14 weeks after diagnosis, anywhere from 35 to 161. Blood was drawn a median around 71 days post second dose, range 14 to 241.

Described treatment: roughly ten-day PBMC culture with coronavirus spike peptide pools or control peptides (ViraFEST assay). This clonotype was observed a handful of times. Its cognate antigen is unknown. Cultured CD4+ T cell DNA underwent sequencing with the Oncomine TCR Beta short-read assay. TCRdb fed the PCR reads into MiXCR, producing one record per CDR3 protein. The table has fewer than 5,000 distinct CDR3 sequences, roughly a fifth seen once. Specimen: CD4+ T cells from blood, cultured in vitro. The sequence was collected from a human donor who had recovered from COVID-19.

CDR3: CASSLGTDRTDTQYF. The CDR3 DNA follows: TGTGCCAGCAGTTTGGGGACAGATAGAACAGATACGCAGTATTTT. The rearrangement joins TRBV12-3 or TRBV12-4 to TRBJ2-3; TRBD1 aligns across 7 bases. J was trimmed by 3 bases and V by 3 bases; bases with no gene match: 6. There are 15 residues in the CDR3.